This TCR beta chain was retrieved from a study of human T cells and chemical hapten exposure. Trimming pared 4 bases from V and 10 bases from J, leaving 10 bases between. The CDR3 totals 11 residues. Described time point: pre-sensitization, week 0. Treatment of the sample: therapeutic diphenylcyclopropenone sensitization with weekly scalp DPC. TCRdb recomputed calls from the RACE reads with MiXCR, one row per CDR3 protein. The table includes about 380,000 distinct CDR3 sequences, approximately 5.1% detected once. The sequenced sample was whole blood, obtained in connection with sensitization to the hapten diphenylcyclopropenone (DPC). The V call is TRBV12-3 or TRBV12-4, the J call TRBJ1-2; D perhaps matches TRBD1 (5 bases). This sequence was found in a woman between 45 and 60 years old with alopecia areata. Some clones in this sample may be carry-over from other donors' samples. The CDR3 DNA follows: TGTGCCAGCAGTTCAGGGATGGACTACACCTTC. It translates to CASSSGMDYTF.